The TCR beta chain under discussion was sequenced for a study of T cell responses to AZD1222 COVID-19 vaccine. Findings of the study overall: The study reported that nearly half of spike-specific TCRs target unmutated variant regions. Donors skewed white British and female; clonal diversity was possibly underestimated.

Sequencing was performed with immunoSEQ multiplex PCR; in TCRdb, only in-frame clones are kept and a portion is missing. The sample holds 78,000 or so clones, around 81% seen once. Concerning this clone itself: Its antigen is currently unknown.

From germline, CDR1 is LNHNV and CDR2 YYDKDF (reference sequence). The CDR3 has 13 residues. Trimming removed 8 bases from V and 4 bases from J; junction bases left unmatched: 8. Specimen: peripheral blood, collected 28 days after the second AZD1222 dose. This chain links TRBV15 with TRBJ2-7; 7 positions match TRBD2. The sequence derives from an adult who received the AZD1222 COVID-19 vaccine. The CDR3 is CATGGGAGYEQYF. The DNA for the CDR3 is TGTGCCACCGGGGGGGGTGCTGGATACGAGCAGTACTTC.